The clone carrying this T cell receptor (beta chain) was seen ten or more times. Its antigen is still unknown. The data were taken from a study of early T cells in non-severe SARS-CoV-2 infection. On the study more broadly: Sequencing of unsorted whole blood was done on bulk RNA, leaving chains unpaired. Findings and limits, study-wide: Anti-spike CD8 specificities were favored by VDJdb matching, whose results missed private and CD4 specificities.

In germline, CDR1 is KGHSH, CDR2 LQKENI. CDR3 length: 13 residues. V was trimmed by 4 bases and J by 7 bases, leaving 13 bases between them. Unique molecular identifiers (one per individual cDNA molecule) were attached. MiXCR, applied by TCRdb to the 5' RACE reads, yields one record per CDR3 protein. The profile covers tens of thousands of distinct CDR3 sequences, with 5.3% appearing a single time and around 4.3% taken by the ten largest. Source material: whole blood. The gene calls are TRBV18 and TRBJ1-1, with D tentatively TRBD1 (5 bases). The source is an adult who was a healthcare worker with PCR-confirmed SARS-CoV-2 infection or an uninfected control (not recorded which). CDR3 amino acids: CASSQGYFSEAFF. The CDR3 DNA reads as TGTGCCAGCTCACAGGGGTATTTCAGTGAAGCTTTCTTT.